The 9 T cell receptor beta chains in this list originate from one sample, sequenced in a study of blood T cell repertoires in COVID-19. The assay was immunoSEQ multiplex PCR, and TCRdb's table has in-frame clones only and misses some. The sample lists roughly 380,000 clones; roughly 86% were seen once. Material: peripheral blood. Receptors originate from a human donor with acute or convalescent COVID-19. The donor label of this sample is uncertain.

In its sample, this clone was seen once. V gene TRBV5-1 combines with J gene TRBJ1-2, with D unclear. This CDR3 is 13 amino acids long. Trimming took 4 bases from V and 0 from J, leaving 7 bases between them. In germline, CDR1 is SGHRS, CDR2 YFSETQ. CDR3 nucleotide sequence: TGCGCCAGCAGCGACGAGGCTAACTATGGCTACACCTTC. Its protein is CASSDEANYGYTF.

The V call is TRBV6-6, the J call TRBJ1-2, with a weak D call TRBD1 (6 bases). Germline V gives CDR1 MNHNY, CDR2 SVGAGI (reference sequence). V lost 10 bases to trimming and J lost 0 bases, with 21 bases between them. The CDR3 extends over 16 amino acids. Here the CDR3 DNA reads TGTGCCACCATAAAAGGAAACAGGGTGACTAACTATGGCTACACCTTC. Its protein is CATIKGNRVTNYGYTF.

The rearrangement joins TRBV5-1 to TRBJ2-5; 7 positions agree with TRBD1. CDR3 length equals 14 residues. Germline values: CDR1 SGHRS, CDR2 YFSETQ. Trimming at V came to 4 bases and at J to 7 bases, leaving 10 bases not matched to a gene. As DNA, the CDR3 is TGCGCCAGCAGCGAGGAGACAGGGCTCGGGACCCAGTACTTC. Its protein is CASSEETGLGTQYF. The full variable domain, completed using reference TRBV5-1 and TRBJ2-5, is KAGVTQTPRYLIKTRGQQVTLSCSPISGHRSVSWYQQTPGQGLQFLFEYFSETQRNKGNFPGRFSGRQFSNSRSEMNVSTLELGDSALYLCASSEETGLGTQYFGPGTRLLVL.

The rearrangement joins TRBV2 to TRBJ1-1; D is uncertain. Germline V gene sequence: CDR1 SNHLY, CDR2 FYNNEI. V was pared by 7 bases and J by 5 bases, with 20 bases between. CDR3 size: 15 residues. CDR3 sequence reads: CASTLEVGVGTEAFF. CDR3 DNA sequence: TGTGCCAGCACACTCGAGGTCGGGGTTGGGACTGAAGCTTTCTTT.

V and J are TRBV3-1 (or the pseudogene TRBV3-2) and TRBJ2-5, with D possibly TRBD1 on 5 matching bases. CDR3 size: 15 residues. With 1 base removed from V and 5 bases from J, the gap between germline ends came to 14 bases. Germline CDR1 reads LGHDT; CDR2 reads YNNKEL (reference sequence). The CDR3 spells CASSQGATDGETQYF. The CDR3 nucleotides read TGTGCCAGCAGCCAAGGTGCGACAGATGGGGAGACCCAGTACTTC.

This chain links TRBV6-5 with TRBJ2-3, with 7 nucleotides matching TRBD1. CDR1 is MNHEY and CDR2 is SVGAGI in the germline V gene. Trimming cost V 4 bases and J 1 base; bases outside gene matches: 5. This CDR3 region has 15 residues. CDR3 in DNA: TGTGCCAGCAGTTCATCCGGGACAGGCACAGATACGCAGTATTTT. This gives the protein CASSSSGTGTDTQYF.

This chain uses TRBV5-1 with TRBJ2-5; the match to TRBD1 covers 9 bases. CDR1 is SGHRS, CDR2 YFSETQ, per germline. The CDR3 consists of 15 residues. With 6 bases clipped from V and 4 bases from J, the junction kept 10 bases outside the gene matches. The CDR3 spells CASTSAGTGRETQYF. The CDR3 DNA reads as TGCGCCAGCACCTCAGCCGGGACAGGGCGAGAGACCCAGTACTTC.

This clone has only a few counts. The rearrangement joins TRBV19 to TRBJ1-5, with 10 bases identical to TRBD1. CDR3 length equals 15 residues. V dropped 6 bases and J dropped 4; count of bases not matched to a gene: 6. Germline CDR1 LNHDA, CDR2 SQIVND (reference sequence). The DNA for the CDR3 is TGTGCCAGTAGGACCCGACAGGGGGCAAATCAGCCCCAGCATTTT. It codes for CASRTRQGANQPQHF.

The V gene is TRBV15, the J gene TRBJ1-5, with D perhaps matching TRBD1 (6 bases). V was pared by 1 base and J by 4 bases, with 11 bases between. The germline CDR1 and CDR2 sequences are LNHNV and YYDKDF (reference sequence). The CDR3 extends over 15 amino acids. The CDR3 reads CATSRGVGGNQPQHF. The CDR3 DNA reads TGTGCCACCAGCAGAGGGGTAGGGGGAAATCAGCCCCAGCATTTT.